This TCR beta chain was identified in a study of blood T cell repertoires in COVID-19. Produced via immunoSEQ multiplex PCR; TCRdb's table is partial and in-frame only. The sample records hundreds of thousands of clones, around 90% being singletons. Germline assignment: CDR1 KGHSH and CDR2 LQKENI. V was clipped by 8 bases and J by 0 bases, with 17 bases between them. The CDR3 has 15 amino acids. This chain links TRBV18 with TRBJ2-7; the D gene is possibly TRBD1 (7 bases). The clonotype comes from a human donor in a cohort sampled during active COVID-19. The sample taken for sequencing was peripheral blood. The CDR3: CASTSQGEASYEQYF. The CDR3 nucleotides are TGTGCCAGCACTTCGCAGGGGGAGGCCTCCTACGAGCAGTACTTC.